This TCR beta chain was recovered during a study of blood T cell repertoires in COVID-19. Study background: COVID-19 samples collected from the United States, Italy and Spain covered acute and convalescent phases. The analysed material was cDNA or gDNA that came from T cells, B-cell-depleted T cells, or PBMCs.

Study processing details: Reference gene primers were amplified, and this amplification served to estimate nucleated cell counts. The protocol was immunoSEQ multiplex PCR, while the TCRdb copy is restricted to in-frame clones and leaves out a portion. D and trimming come from the DNA, and the V and J calls and clone size come from that table. Among 35,000 to 45,000 clones listed, about nine tenths were seen once. Trimming removed 3 bases at V and 0 bases at J, with 18 bases between. This CDR3 region has 18 residues. Germline V lookup: CDR1 MNHEY, CDR2 SMNVEV (reference sequence). The receptor's source is a man aged 60 to 75 with acute or convalescent COVID-19. This chain connects TRBV27 to TRBJ2-1, with D maybe TRBD1 (6 bases). Sequencing was carried out using peripheral blood. The CDR3, as DNA: TGTGCCAGCAGTTTGAGGAAGACAGGCGTGAGCTCCTACAATGAGCAGTTCTTC. Protein: CASSLRKTGVSSYNEQFF.